Presented here are 3 T cell receptor beta chains from one specimen sequenced in a study of T cells in Graves' hyperthyroidism and ophthalmopathy. Amplified regions were TCR beta CDR3 sequences from RNA transcripts. A first-round RT-PCR of the TCR CDR3 used the HTBI primer set. One entry per CDR3 protein, called by TCRdb with MiXCR from the multiplex PCR reads. The sample has 490,000 or so distinct CDR3 sequences, about 20% seen once. The source material was blood. These receptors were collected from an older woman with Graves' ophthalmopathy.

This clonotype was seen a handful of times. The V and J genes are TRBV20-1 and TRBJ1-2, with TRBD1 identical over 10 bases. Germline trimming cut 3 bases from V and 2 bases from J; bases unmatched to any gene: 0. This CDR3 is 13 amino acids long. Germline lookup yields CDR1 DFQATT and CDR2 SNEGSKA (reference sequence). DNA for the CDR3: TGCAGTGCTAGGGACAGGGGGAACTATGGCTACACCTTC. This gives the protein CSARDRGNYGYTF.

This clonotype came up many times. The J gene is TRBJ1-1, the V gene TRBV28; D may be TRBD1 (5 bases). CDR3 length equals 17 residues. V was clipped by 1 base and J by 1 base, with 16 bases between them. Germline CDR1 and CDR2: MDHEN and SYDVKM. The CDR3 region is CASSLSIGTGANTEAFF. The CDR3 nucleotides read TGTGCCAGCAGTTTATCCATCGGGACCGGTGCGAACACTGAAGCTTTCTTT.

V gene TRBV15 combines with J gene TRBJ2-7; TRBD1 is a possible D gene (6 bases). Between the trimmed V and J ends, which lost 5 bases and 2 bases, there was a span of 16 bases. CDR1 and CDR2 from the germline V gene are LNHNV and YYDKDF (reference sequence). This CDR3 contains 15 residues. The CDR3 nucleotides are TGTGCCACCAGCCTAGGACAGAACCCTACCTACGAGCAGTACTTC. It translates to CATSLGQNPTYEQYF.